The clone carrying this TCR beta chain was observed a handful of times. The data were taken from a study of metastatic and nonmetastatic thyroid tumors. The V segment lost 6 bases and the J segment 1 base; nucleotides outside the gene matches: 9. The CDR3 loop spans 16 amino acids. In the original workflow: A papillary thyroid cancer distant-metastasis classifier was built from CDR3 differences across clinicopathological groups. TCRdb re-called the PCR reads through MiXCR. TCRdb, not the authors, supplied the V and J calls. The sample holds about 20,000 clones; roughly 22% are singletons and the top ten take 5% to 7.5%. No patient had received any treatment before thyroid surgery.

The sample was tumor tissue. The sequence was obtained from a female donor with papillary thyroid cancer or a benign thyroid nodule (not recorded which). Some clones in this sample may be carry-over from other donors' samples. The chain combines TRBV12-3 or TRBV12-4 with TRBJ1-1; 9 bases are a match to TRBD1. The CDR3: CASRADRGFGNTEAFF. CDR3 DNA: TGTGCCAGCAGAGCCGACAGGGGGTTTGGGAACACTGAAGCTTTCTTT.